The rows below give T cell receptor beta chains drawn from one sample of a study of identical twins. TCRdb re-called the 5' RACE reads through MiXCR, storing one row per CDR3 protein. This table holds 1.5 million to 2 million distinct CDR3 sequences, less than 35% found once. Sequenced: cord blood. The receptors were gathered from a newborn girl in good health. Each CDR3 is given with its conserved first and last residue. The D gene is left open where the match is weak. Not every row has a clone size; where given, it reads once, few, many or a size class.

j_call clone_size v_call d_call cdr3_aa cdr3_nt
TRBJ2-5 NA TRBV7-9 TRBD2 CASSPTSGNGETQYF TGTGCCAGCAGCCCGACTAGCGGGAACGGAGAGACCCAGTACTTC
TRBJ2-7 NA TRBV7-2 NA CASSLDLGLEQYF TGTGCCAGCAGCTTAGATCTGGGACTCGAGCAGTACTTC
TRBJ2-3 few TRBV6-6 NA CASRGSTHTDTQYF TGTGCCAGCAGGGGTTCCACGCACACAGATACGCAGTATTTT
TRBJ2-3 NA TRBV28 TRBD1 CASSPQGNTQYF TGTGCCAGCAGTCCACAGGGGAATACGCAGTATTTT
TRBJ1-2 NA TRBV5-6 NA CASSLEMVAFYGYTF TGTGCCAGCAGCTTGGAGATGGTCGCCTTCTATGGCTACACCTTC
TRBJ1-2 NA TRBV20-1 NA CSANPGQIYGYTF TGCAGTGCTAACCCAGGACAGATCTATGGCTACACCTTC
TRBJ2-1 NA TRBV12-5 NA CASGRNVDEQFF TGTGCTAGTGGACGAAACGTGGATGAGCAGTTCTTC
TRBJ1-1 NA TRBV2 NA CASKGPTEAFF TGTGCCAGCAAGGGCCCGACTGAAGCTTTCTTT
TRBJ2-7 NA TRBV20-1 TRBD1 CSARDTYRGAYNEQYF TGCAGTGCTAGAGATACTTACAGGGGGGCCTACAATGAGCAGTACTTC
TRBJ2-3 once TRBV11-1 NA CASSLAAGVSGTDTQYF TGTGCCAGCAGCTTAGCGGCTGGGGTGTCGGGTACAGATACGCAGTATTTT
TRBJ2-5 NA TRBV4-2 TRBD2 CASSQEIKRGAQETQYF TGTGCCAGCAGCCAAGAGATTAAGCGGGGGGCCCAAGAGACCCAGTACTTC
TRBJ1-6 once TRBV5-1 NA CASSLEPLPGRLDSPLHF TGCGCCAGCAGCTTGGAGCCCCTGCCAGGGAGGTTAGATTCACCCCTCCACTTT
TRBJ1-6 few TRBV15 NA CATSRQGDYSPLHF TGTGCCACCAGCAGACAGGGTGATTATTCACCCCTCCACTTT
TRBJ2-7 few TRBV12-3/TRBV12-4 TRBD2 CASSFLAGDLYNEQYF TGTGCCAGCAGTTTTTTAGCGGGAGACCTATACAATGAGCAGTACTTC
TRBJ2-4 few TRBV20-1 TRBD2 CSAKRTSGGPYF TGCAGTGCCAAAAGGACTAGCGGGGGGCCGTACTTC
TRBJ2-3 NA TRBV9 TRBD1 CASSPRQGLTDTQYF TGTGCCAGCAGCCCTAGACAGGGGCTCACAGATACGCAGTATTTT
TRBJ2-2 few TRBV29-1 TRBD1 CSAKTTGGEGTGELFF TGCAGCGCAAAGACGACAGGGGGCGAAGGGACCGGGGAGCTGTTTTTT
TRBJ2-3 few TRBV25-1 NA CASSEWDLRERNTDTQYF TGTGCCAGCAGTGAATGGGACCTCCGGGAGAGAAACACAGATACGCAGTATTTT